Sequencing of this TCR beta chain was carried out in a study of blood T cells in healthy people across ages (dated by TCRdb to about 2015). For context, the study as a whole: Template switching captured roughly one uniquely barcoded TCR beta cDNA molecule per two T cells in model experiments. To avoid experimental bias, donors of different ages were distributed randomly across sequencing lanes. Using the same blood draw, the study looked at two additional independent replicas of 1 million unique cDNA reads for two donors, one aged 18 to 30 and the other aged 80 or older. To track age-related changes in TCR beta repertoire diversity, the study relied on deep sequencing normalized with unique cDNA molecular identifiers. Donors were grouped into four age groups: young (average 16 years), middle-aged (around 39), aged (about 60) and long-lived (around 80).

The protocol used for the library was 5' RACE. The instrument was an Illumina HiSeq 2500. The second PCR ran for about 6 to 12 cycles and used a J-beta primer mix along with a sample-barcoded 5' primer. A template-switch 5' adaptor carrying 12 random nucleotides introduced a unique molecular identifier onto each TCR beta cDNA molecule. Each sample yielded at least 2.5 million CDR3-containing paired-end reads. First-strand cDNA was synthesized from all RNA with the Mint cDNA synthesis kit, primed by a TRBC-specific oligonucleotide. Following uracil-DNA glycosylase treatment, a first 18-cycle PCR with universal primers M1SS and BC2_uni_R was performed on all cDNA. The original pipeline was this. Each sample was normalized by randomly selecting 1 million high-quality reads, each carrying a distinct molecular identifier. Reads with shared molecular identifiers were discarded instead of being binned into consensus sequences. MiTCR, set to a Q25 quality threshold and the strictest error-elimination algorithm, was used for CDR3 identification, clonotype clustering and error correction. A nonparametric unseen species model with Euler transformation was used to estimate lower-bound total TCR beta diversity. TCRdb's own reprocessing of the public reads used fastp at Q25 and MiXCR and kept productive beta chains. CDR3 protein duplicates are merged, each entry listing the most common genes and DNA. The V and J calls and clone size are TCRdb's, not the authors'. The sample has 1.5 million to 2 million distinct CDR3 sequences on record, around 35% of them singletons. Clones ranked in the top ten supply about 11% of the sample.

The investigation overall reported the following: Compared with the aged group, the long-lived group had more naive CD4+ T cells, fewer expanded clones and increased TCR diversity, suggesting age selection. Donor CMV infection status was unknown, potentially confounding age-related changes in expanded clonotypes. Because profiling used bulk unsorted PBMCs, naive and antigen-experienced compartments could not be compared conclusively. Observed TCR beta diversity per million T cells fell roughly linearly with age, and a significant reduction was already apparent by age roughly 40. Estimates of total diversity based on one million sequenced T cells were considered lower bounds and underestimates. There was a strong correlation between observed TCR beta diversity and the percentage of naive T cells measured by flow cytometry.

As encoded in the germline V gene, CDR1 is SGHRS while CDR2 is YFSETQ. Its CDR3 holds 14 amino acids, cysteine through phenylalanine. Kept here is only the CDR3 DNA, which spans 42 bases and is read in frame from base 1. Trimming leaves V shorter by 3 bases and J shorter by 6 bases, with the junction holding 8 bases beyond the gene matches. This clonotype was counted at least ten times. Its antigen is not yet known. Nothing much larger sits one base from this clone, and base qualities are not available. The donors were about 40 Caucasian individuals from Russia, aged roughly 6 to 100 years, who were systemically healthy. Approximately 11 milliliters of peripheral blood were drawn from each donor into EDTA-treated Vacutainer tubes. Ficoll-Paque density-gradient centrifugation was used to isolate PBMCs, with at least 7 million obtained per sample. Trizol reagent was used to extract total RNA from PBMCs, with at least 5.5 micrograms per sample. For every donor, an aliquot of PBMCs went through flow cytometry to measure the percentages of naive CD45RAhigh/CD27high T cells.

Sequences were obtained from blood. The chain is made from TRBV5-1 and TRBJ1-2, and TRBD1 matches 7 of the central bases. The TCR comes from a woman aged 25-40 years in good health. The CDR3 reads CASSSGTAADGYTF. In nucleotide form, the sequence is TGCGCCAGCAGCTCGGGGACAGCGGCTGATGGCTACACCTTC. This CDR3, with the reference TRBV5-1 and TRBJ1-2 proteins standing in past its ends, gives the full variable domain KAGVTQTPRYLIKTRGQQVTLSCSPISGHRSVSWYQQTPGQGLQFLFEYFSETQRNKGNFPGRFSGRQFSNSRSEMNVSTLELGDSALYLCASSSGTAADGYTFGSGTRLTVV.